This T cell receptor beta chain was recovered during a study of cytomegalovirus exposure and HLA in healthy donors. The germline gives CDR1 MGHRA, CDR2 YSYEKL. The CDR3 length is 15 residues. V was cut by 4 bases and J by 0 bases, with 12 bases left in between. The PCR employed 60 Vbeta primers together with 13 Jbeta primers. Only in-frame clones appear in the TCRdb table, and some are missing; sequencing was by immunoSEQ multiplex PCR. The sample lists about 130,000 clones, over 70% occurring once. The TCR originated in a woman under 30 in good health and CMV-seronegative. The sequenced material came from PBMCs. The V and J genes are TRBV4-1 and TRBJ1-1; D ambiguous. CDR3 region: CASSPGQIMNTEAFF. As DNA, the CDR3 is TGCGCCAGCAGCCCTGGGCAGATTATGAACACTGAAGCTTTCTTT.